These T cell receptor beta chains were read from a single sample in a study of blood T cell repertoires in COVID-19. Here immunoSEQ multiplex PCR was the method, and the copy in TCRdb shows in-frame clones only, minus some. The sample lists a few hundred thousand clones, about 90% occurring once. Sequencing input: peripheral blood. These receptors originate from a woman aged 18-29 years who had recovered from COVID-19. The CDR3 runs from the conserved cysteine through the conserved F or W. Fields, in order: J gene, V gene, D gene, clone size, CDR3 DNA, CDR3 protein. A D gene is named only where the DNA matches it firmly. A clone size is listed for some rows: how often the clone was seen (once, few, many), or a class if it is expanded.

>TRBJ1-1|TRBV18|TRBD1|-
TGTGCCAGCTCACTCTTACCGGGACAGGGAAAAAAAGCTTTCTTT
CASSLLPGQGKKAFF
>TRBJ1-1|TRBV30|-|-
TGTGCCCAAACACGACAGGTTGGCACTGAAGCTTTCTTT
CAQTRQVGTEAFF
>TRBJ1-2|TRBV16|-|-
TGTGCCAGCAGCCAATCCCGAGGGCGGCCCGGCTATGGCTACACCTTC
CASSQSRGRPGYGYTF
>TRBJ2-1|TRBV10-1|-|-
TGCGCCAGCAGTGAGACTAGCTGGACGAATCACAATGAGCAGTTCTTC
CASSETSWTNHNEQFF
>TRBJ1-2|TRBV27|TRBD1|-
TGTGCCAGCAGTTTATACGCAGGGGGTCTTGGCTACACCTTC
CASSLYAGGLGYTF
>TRBJ2-7|TRBV30|-|-
TGTGCCTGGAGTGTACTTCGCGGGTTAATGGAGCAGTACTTC
CAWSVLRGLMEQYF
>TRBJ2-4|TRBV11-2|-|-
TGTGCCAGCAGCTTAGATGGTATGGGACTTTCCTTAGCCAAAAACATTCAGTACTTC
CASSLDGMGLSLAKNIQYF
>TRBJ1-2|TRBV4-2|-|once
TGTGCCAGCAGCCAGATAGACCGCGGCGTCTATGGCTACACCTTC
CASSQIDRGVYGYTF
>TRBJ1-2|TRBV19|TRBD1|-
TGTGCCAGTAGTAAGTTTAGGGACAGCAACTATGGCTACACCTTC
CASSKFRDSNYGYTF
>TRBJ2-1|TRBV7-2|-|-
TGTGCCAGCAGCTCTCGCGGCTACGGGCAGTTCTTC
CASSSRGYGQFF
>TRBJ2-7|TRBV4-1|-|-
TGCGCCAGCAGCCACCTAGGAGACTACGAGCAGTACTTC
CASSHLGDYEQYF
>TRBJ2-3|TRBV9|-|once
TGTGCCAGCAGCCTACGCCCGAGCACAGATACGCAGTATTTT
CASSLRPSTDTQYF
>TRBJ2-7|TRBV5-4|TRBD2|-
TGTGCCAGCAGCTTGGCTAGCGGGAGGGCCAAGTACGAGCAGTACTTC
CASSLASGRAKYEQYF
>TRBJ2-1|TRBV4-2|TRBD2|-
TGTGCCAGCAGCCAAGATCATTCGGGCGGGAGGGCCAGGGAGCAGTTCTTC
CASSQDHSGGRAREQFF
>TRBJ1-5|TRBV12-5|TRBD1|-
TGTGCTAGTGGTCCCGGGACAGGGGTTTTTGATGGCAATCAGCCCCAGCATTTT
CASGPGTGVFDGNQPQHF
>TRBJ1-1|TRBV12-3/TRBV12-4|TRBD1|once
TGTGCCAGCAGCCCAGGGGGCAAGGCTTTCTTT
CASSPGGKAFF
>TRBJ1-2|TRBV29-1|-|-
TGCAGCGTTGTCCAAAGGGGGGGGGTCTCCTATGGCTACACCTTC
CSVVQRGGVSYGYTF
>TRBJ1-2|TRBV14|TRBD1|-
TGTGCCAGCAGCCGGGGACAGGGGGACTATGGCTACACCTTC
CASSRGQGDYGYTF
>TRBJ2-5|TRBV24-1|TRBD2|-
TGTGCCACCAGTGACCCGAGCGGCGGGAGGGTCGGAGGGGAGACCCAGTACTTC
CATSDPSGGRVGGETQYF
>TRBJ2-1|TRBV6-6|-|-
TGTGCCAGCAGTTACCTACAGGTTGACGAGCAGTTCTTC
CASSYLQVDEQFF
>TRBJ2-3|TRBV20-1|-|-
TGCAGTGCTAGTTCGACTAGGAGAGCGACAGATACGCAGTATTTT
CSASSTRRATDTQYF
>TRBJ2-5|TRBV11-1|TRBD1|-
TGTGCCAGCAGCTTAGTGTACAGGGGCGAGACCCAGTACTTC
CASSLVYRGETQYF
>TRBJ2-7|TRBV7-2|TRBD1|-
TGTGCCAGCAGCTTATTGGGACAGACTGACGAGCAGTACTTC
CASSLLGQTDEQYF
>TRBJ2-3|TRBV5-1|TRBD2|-
TGCGCCAGCAGCGTACTAGCGGGAGGGTTCACAGATACGCAGTATTTT
CASSVLAGGFTDTQYF
>TRBJ1-2|TRBV11-2|-|-
TGTGCCAGCAGACCCGGAGGGCCCTATGGCTACACCTTC
CASRPGGPYGYTF
>TRBJ2-2|TRBV4-2|-|-
TGTGCCAGCAGCCAAGATAGTATCCATTCCTACTATACGAACACCGGGGAGCTGTTTTTT
CASSQDSIHSYYTNTGELFF
>TRBJ2-7|TRBV7-8|-|-
TGTGCCAGCACCGTCCCGGAGGGCAGGGACCTCTACGAGCAGTACTTC
CASTVPEGRDLYEQYF
>TRBJ1-1|TRBV5-1|TRBD1|-
TGCGCCAGCAGCGTGACAGGGGGCCAGAACACTGAAGCTTTCTTT
CASSVTGGQNTEAFF
>TRBJ2-1|TRBV5-4|TRBD1|-
TGTGCCAGCAGTCCGGGACAGGGGACCTACAATAAGCAGTTCTTC
CASSPGQGTYNKQFF
>TRBJ1-1|TRBV14|TRBD1|once
TGTGCCAGCAGTCTAACAGGGGGCACTGAAGCTTTCTTT
CASSLTGGTEAFF
>TRBJ2-3|TRBV7-3|TRBD2|-
TGTGCCAGCAGTGAAAACGGGCGGGAGTGGGCAGATACGCAGTATTTT
CASSENGREWADTQYF
>TRBJ2-1|TRBV6-4|TRBD2|-
TGTGCCAGCGCGGAGAAGGCGGGAGCATACAATGAGCAGTTCTTC
CASAEKAGAYNEQFF
>TRBJ1-4|TRBV19|TRBD1|-
TGTGCCAGTACCACCGGGACAGGATATGAAAAACTGTTTTTT
CASTTGTGYEKLFF
>TRBJ1-4|TRBV27|TRBD1|-
TGTGCCAGCAGTTTCAGGGGGGAGGAAAAACTGTTTTTT
CASSFRGEEKLFF
>TRBJ2-1|TRBV19|TRBD2|-
TGTGCCAGTAGTACACTAGCGGGAGGGTACAATGAGCAGTTCTTC
CASSTLAGGYNEQFF
>TRBJ2-7|TRBV7-2|-|-
TGTGCCAGCAGCTTAGCACAAGATAAGCAGTACTTC
CASSLAQDKQYF